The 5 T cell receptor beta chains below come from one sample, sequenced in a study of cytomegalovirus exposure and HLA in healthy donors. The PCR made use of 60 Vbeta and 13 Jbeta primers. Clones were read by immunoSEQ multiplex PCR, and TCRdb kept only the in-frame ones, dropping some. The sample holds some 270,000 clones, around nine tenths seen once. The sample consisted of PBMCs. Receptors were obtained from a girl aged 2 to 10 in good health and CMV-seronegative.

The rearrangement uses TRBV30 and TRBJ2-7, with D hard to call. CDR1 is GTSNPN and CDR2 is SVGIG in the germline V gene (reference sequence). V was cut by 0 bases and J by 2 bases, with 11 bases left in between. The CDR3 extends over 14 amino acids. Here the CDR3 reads CAWSVSILPYEQYF. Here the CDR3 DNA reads TGTGCCTGGAGTGTGTCGATACTTCCCTACGAGCAGTACTTC.

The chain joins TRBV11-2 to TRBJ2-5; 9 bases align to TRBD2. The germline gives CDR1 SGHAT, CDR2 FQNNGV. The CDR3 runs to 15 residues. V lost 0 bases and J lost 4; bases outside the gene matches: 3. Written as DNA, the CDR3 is TGTGCCAGCAGCTTAGACGGTAGCGGGGGAGAGACCCAGTACTTC. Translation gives CASSLDGSGGETQYF.

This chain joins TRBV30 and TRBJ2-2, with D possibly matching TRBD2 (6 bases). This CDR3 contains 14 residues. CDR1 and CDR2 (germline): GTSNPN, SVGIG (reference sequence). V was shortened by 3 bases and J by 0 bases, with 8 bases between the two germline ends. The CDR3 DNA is TGTGCCTGGAGGCTAGCGTCGAACACCGGGGAGCTGTTTTTT. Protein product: CAWRLASNTGELFF.

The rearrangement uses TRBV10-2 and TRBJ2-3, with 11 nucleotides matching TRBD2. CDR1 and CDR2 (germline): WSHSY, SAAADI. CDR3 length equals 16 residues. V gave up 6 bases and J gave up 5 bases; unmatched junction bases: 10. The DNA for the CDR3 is TGCGCCAGCAGGGGTAGCGGGAGGGCCGTTCTAGATACGCAGTATTTT. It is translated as CASRGSGRAVLDTQYF.

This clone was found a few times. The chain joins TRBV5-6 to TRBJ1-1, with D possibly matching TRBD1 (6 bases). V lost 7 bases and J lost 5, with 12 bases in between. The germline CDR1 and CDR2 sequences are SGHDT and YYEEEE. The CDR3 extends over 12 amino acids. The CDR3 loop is CASLRGTTEAFF. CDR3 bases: TGTGCCAGCCTCAGGGGAACGACTGAAGCTTTCTTT.